The T cell receptor beta chain described here comes from a study of read filtering for tumor transcriptome and immune sequencing. This clonotype was seen a few times. Germline CDR1 SGHRS, CDR2 YFSETQ. This CDR3 contains 14 residues. J gave up 4 bases and V 0 bases, and 2 bases lay outside the gene matches. The library was built from 400 ng RNA with molecular barcoded adaptors for alpha/delta and beta/gamma chains. TCRdb processed the reads anew with MiXCR; each CDR3 protein has one entry. The table includes 65,000 or so distinct CDR3 sequences, approximately 18% detected once. This sequence originates from a donor aged 40 or older with multiple myeloma. The rearrangement uses TRBV5-1 and TRBJ2-7; 9 bases fit TRBD2. Sequencing was carried out using a population of CD138-negative cells sorted from bone marrow. DNA for the CDR3: TGCGCCAGCAGCTTGGGACTAGCGGAATACGAGCAGTACTTC. The encoded protein is CASSLGLAEYEQYF.